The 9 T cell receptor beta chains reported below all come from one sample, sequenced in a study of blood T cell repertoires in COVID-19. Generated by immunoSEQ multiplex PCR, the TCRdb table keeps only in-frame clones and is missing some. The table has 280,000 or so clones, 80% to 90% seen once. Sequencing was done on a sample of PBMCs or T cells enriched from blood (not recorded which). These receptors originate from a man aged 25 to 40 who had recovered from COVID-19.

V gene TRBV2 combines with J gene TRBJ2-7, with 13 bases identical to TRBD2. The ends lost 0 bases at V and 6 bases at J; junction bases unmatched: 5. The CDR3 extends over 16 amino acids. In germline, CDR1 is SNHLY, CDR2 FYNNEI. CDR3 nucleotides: TGTGCCAGCAGTGAAGCTCCCGGGACTAGCGGGGCCGAGCAGTACTTC. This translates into CASSEAPGTSGAEQYF.

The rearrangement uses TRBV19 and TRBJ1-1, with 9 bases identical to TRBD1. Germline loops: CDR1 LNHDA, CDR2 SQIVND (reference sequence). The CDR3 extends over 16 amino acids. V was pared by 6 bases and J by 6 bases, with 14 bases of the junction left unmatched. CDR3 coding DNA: TGTGCCAGTAGCCGGAGGGGACAGGGATTACAAGCTGAAGCTTTCTTT. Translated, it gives CASSRRGQGLQAEAFF.

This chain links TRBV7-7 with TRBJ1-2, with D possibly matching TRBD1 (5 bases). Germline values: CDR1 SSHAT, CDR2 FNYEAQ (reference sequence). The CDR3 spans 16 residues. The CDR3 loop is CASLSFTGNGGHGYTF. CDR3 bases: TGTGCTAGCCTTTCATTCACAGGTAATGGAGGGCATGGCTACACCTTC.

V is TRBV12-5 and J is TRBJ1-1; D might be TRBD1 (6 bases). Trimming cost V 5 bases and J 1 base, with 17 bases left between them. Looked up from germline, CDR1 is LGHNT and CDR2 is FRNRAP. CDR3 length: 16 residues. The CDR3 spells CASGEGRGGGNTEAFF. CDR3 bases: TGTGCTAGTGGTGAGGGGAGGGGAGGGGGGAACACTGAAGCTTTCTTT.

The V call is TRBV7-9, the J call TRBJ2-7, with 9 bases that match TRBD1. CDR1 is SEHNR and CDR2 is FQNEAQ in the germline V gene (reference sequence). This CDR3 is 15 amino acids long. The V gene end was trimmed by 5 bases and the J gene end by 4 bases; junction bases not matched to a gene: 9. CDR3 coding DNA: TGTGCCAGCAGCCGACCGGGACAGGGTTGGTACGAGCAGTACTTC. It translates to CASSRPGQGWYEQYF.

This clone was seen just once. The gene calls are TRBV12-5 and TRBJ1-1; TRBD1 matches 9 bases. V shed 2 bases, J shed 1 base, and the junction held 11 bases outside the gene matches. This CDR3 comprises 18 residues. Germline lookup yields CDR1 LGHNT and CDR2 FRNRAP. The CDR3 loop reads CASGLPGQGGTQNTEAFF. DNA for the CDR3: TGTGCTAGTGGTTTGCCGGGACAGGGCGGAACCCAGAACACTGAAGCTTTCTTT. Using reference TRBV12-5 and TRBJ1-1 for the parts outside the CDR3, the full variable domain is DARVTQTPRHKVTEMGQEVTMRCQPILGHNTVFWYRQTMMQGLELLAYFRNRAPLDDSGMPKDRFSAEMPDATLATLKIQPSEPRDSAVYFCASGLPGQGGTQNTEAFFGQGTRLTVV.

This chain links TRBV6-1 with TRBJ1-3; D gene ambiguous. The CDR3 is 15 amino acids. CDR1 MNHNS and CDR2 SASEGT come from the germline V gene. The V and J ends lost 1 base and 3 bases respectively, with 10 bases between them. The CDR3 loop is CASSEVVSHGNTIYF. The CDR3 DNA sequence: TGTGCCAGCAGTGAAGTGGTCAGTCATGGAAACACCATATATTTT.

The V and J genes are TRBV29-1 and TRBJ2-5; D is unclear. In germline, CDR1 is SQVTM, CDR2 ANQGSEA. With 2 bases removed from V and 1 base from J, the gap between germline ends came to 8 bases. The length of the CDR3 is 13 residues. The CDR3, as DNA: TGCAGCGTTGAATCGAGTCGCCAAGAGACCCAGTACTTC. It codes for CSVESSRQETQYF.

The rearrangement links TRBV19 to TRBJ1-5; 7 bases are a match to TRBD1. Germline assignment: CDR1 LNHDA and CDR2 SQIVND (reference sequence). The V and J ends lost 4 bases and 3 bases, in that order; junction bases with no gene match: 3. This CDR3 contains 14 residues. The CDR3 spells CASSKGQNNQPQHF. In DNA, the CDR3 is TGTGCCAGTAGTAAGGGACAGAACAATCAGCCCCAGCATTTT.